This T cell receptor (beta chain) was sequenced during a study of blood T cells in healthy people across ages. Sample-barcoded 5' priming and a J-beta primer mix drove a second PCR of roughly 6 to 12 cycles. TCRdb ran MiXCR on the 5' RACE reads and lists one entry per CDR3 protein. In the table there are some 710,000 distinct CDR3 sequences, more than 35% of which are singletons. The germline V and J ends were trimmed by 2 bases and 10 bases, with 13 bases remaining between them. The CDR3 runs 12 residues. CDR1 and CDR2 (germline): SGHRS, YFSETQ. The source material was blood. This clonotype was sampled from a man at least 80 years old in good health. The chain is built from TRBV5-1 and TRBJ2-7, with D hard to call. The CDR3: CASSFWSNPQYF. In DNA, the CDR3 is TGCGCCAGCAGCTTTTGGAGTAATCCCCAGTACTTC.